These 10 T cell receptor beta chains share one sample of origin, sequenced in a study of T cells after yellow fever vaccination (dated by TCRdb to between 2018 and 2021). Sample treatment or condition, as interpreted from the label and publication: live attenuated yellow fever vaccine strain. The library was produced with 5' RACE. The listed sequencing device is Illumina NovaSeq 6000. TCRdb ran its own pipeline on the public reads, namely fastp trimming at Q25 and MiXCR clone calling, and kept in-frame beta chains. Rows are unified per CDR3 protein, each entry keeping the most common DNA and genes. Within this sample are 250,000 to 400,000 distinct CDR3 sequences, with around 4.5% of them counted one time only. The leading ten clones occupy roughly a fifth of the sample. This sample comprised PBMCs, obtained 15 days after the yellow fever booster vaccination. Receptors were obtained from a young man who received the YFV17D yellow fever vaccine.

There are many counts of this clonotype. The chain links TRBV7-9 to TRBJ2-7; 8 nucleotides line up with TRBD2. V dropped 1 base and J dropped 4; count of bases not matched to a gene: 6. Germline V gene sequence: CDR1 SEHNR, CDR2 FQNEAQ (reference sequence). The CDR3 spans 15 residues. Here the CDR3 reads CASSLETGGLYEQYF. Written as DNA, the CDR3 is TGTGCCAGCAGCTTAGAGACGGGGGGGCTGTACGAGCAGTACTTC.

This clonotype came up a few times. The CDR3 reads CASGGVEVYGYTF. The DNA of the CDR3 is TGTGCCAGCGGAGGGGTCGAAGTTTATGGCTACACCTTC. The gene calls are TRBV6-5 and TRBJ1-2; the D gene is possibly TRBD1 (5 bases). Trimming cost V 8 bases and J 5 bases, with 15 bases left between them. The germline gives CDR1 MNHEY, CDR2 SVGAGI. The CDR3 spans 13 residues.

This clonotype was picked up a small number of times. The chain's CDR3 is CAIRGQGAGEQYF. The CDR3 region has the DNA TGTGCCATCAGAGGACAGGGGGCGGGTGAGCAGTACTTC. The rearrangement uses TRBV10-3 and TRBJ2-7; 11 nucleotides align to TRBD1. The V gene end was trimmed by 6 bases and the J gene end by 7 bases; junction bases not matched to a gene: 5. The CDR3 spans 13 residues. CDR1 and CDR2 (germline): ENHRY, SYGVKD.

This clonotype was recorded at least ten times. V is TRBV29-1 and J is TRBJ2-1; 11 positions match TRBD2. The CDR3 totals 13 residues. Germline CDR1 SQVTM, CDR2 ANQGSEA. This chain's CDR3 is CSAGTSGYNEQFF. The CDR3 bases are TGCAGTGCCGGGACTAGCGGCTACAATGAGCAGTTCTTC.

The chain employs TRBV7-9 and TRBJ2-3, with TRBD2 matching over 8 bases. Germline CDR1 and CDR2: SEHNR and FQNEAQ (reference sequence). The CDR3 is made up of 16 amino acids. V dropped 5 bases and J dropped 1; count of bases not matched to a gene: 8. CDR3 DNA: TGTGCCAGCAGCCCCTCTCTGCGGGGGGGCACAGATACGCAGTATTTT. Translating it yields CASSPSLRGGTDTQYF.

Many counts were recorded for this clonotype. DNA of the CDR3: TGTGCCAGCAGCAAACCCCAGACAGGGAGTGAGCAGTTCTTC. Its translation: CASSKPQTGSEQFF. The rearrangement uses TRBV7-8 and TRBJ2-1, with TRBD1 identical over 7 bases. The germline CDR1 and CDR2 sequences are SGHVS and FQNEAQ. V lost 5 bases to trimming and J lost 9 bases; unmatched junction nucleotides: 10. The CDR3 is 14 residues long.

This clonotype was seen ten or more times. This rearrangement joins TRBV20-1 to TRBJ2-4; 7 bases are a match to TRBD1. This CDR3 contains 14 residues. The ends lost 5 bases at V and 6 bases at J; junction bases unmatched: 10. From germline, CDR1 is DFQATT and CDR2 SNEGSKA (reference sequence). The CDR3 here is CSAGYRDSGNIQYF. The CDR3 DNA sequence: TGCAGTGCTGGTTACCGGGACAGCGGAAACATTCAGTACTTC.

This clonotype was observed at least ten times. CDR3 residues: CASTSPSGLSTEAFF. CDR3 nucleotide sequence: TGTGCCAGCACCTCCCCAAGCGGCCTTTCGACTGAAGCTTTCTTT. The chain employs TRBV6-2 or TRBV6-3 and TRBJ1-1; D not resolved. This CDR3 has 15 residues. V was cut by 7 bases and J by 5 bases, with 20 bases left in between. Germline CDR1 MNHEY, CDR2 SVGEGT.

This clonotype was found a few times. The chain links TRBV6-2 or TRBV6-3 to TRBJ2-7; D may match TRBD1 or TRBD2 (6 bases each). Trimming cost V 4 bases and J 6 bases, with 22 bases left between them. There are 16 residues in the CDR3. Per the germline V gene, CDR1 is MNHEY and CDR2 is SVGEGT. The CDR3: CASSLTTGRGPVEQYV. DNA of the CDR3: TGTGCCAGCAGTTTGACAACGGGACGGGGGCCCGTCGAGCAGTACGTC.

Ten or more counts support this clonotype. The rearrangement joins TRBV12-3 or TRBV12-4 to TRBJ2-7; D not resolved. The ends were cut back, 2 bases at V and 2 bases at J, with 13 bases in the middle. This CDR3 comprises 15 residues. CDR3 bases: TGTGCCAGCAGTTTAACCGGAGCGCTGACCTACGAGCAGTACTTC. It specifies CASSLTGALTYEQYF.